One sample yielded the 18 T cell receptor beta chains listed below, sequenced in a study of neurological immune-mediated disorders (dated 2019 in TCRdb). Library creation used 5' RACE. TCRdb shows the sequencer as Illumina HiSeq 2500. In TCRdb, the public reads were trimmed at Q25 with fastp and aligned with MiXCR, with productive beta chains retained. Entries are consolidated by CDR3 protein sequence, retaining the most common genes and DNA. This sample comprises tens of thousands of distinct CDR3 sequences, around 3.3% of them detected only once. The ten largest make up 5.5% to 6.5% of the sample. Material for sequencing was PBMCs. Receptors were obtained from a man aged 35 to 55 with multiple sclerosis.

The table lists this clonotype with a few counts. The J gene is TRBJ2-7, the V gene TRBV10-3; D ambiguous. This CDR3 is 12 amino acids long. Deletions cut 3 bases from V and 7 bases from J, with 10 bases between. In germline, CDR1 is ENHRY, CDR2 SYGVKD. The CDR3, as DNA: TGTGCCATCAGTGAACAGCCCCAAGAGCAGTACTTC. Translation gives CAISEQPQEQYF.

This clonotype was detected many times. The V call is TRBV7-3, the J call TRBJ1-2; D possibly corresponds to TRBD1 (5 bases). Per germline, CDR1 SGHTA and CDR2 FQGTGA. The CDR3 runs 14 residues. The V end was cut by 6 bases, the J end by 3 bases, with 14 bases between. The CDR3 DNA reads as TGTGCCAGCAGTCCTACGGGGGGAGACTATGGCTACACCTTC. Translation: CASSPTGGDYGYTF.

At least ten counts were recorded for this clonotype. V gene TRBV7-9 combines with J gene TRBJ1-6; D remains unclear. This CDR3 has 12 residues. Trimming left V 5 bases short and J 10 bases short, with 9 bases between. In germline, CDR1 is SEHNR, CDR2 FQNEAQ (reference sequence). The CDR3 nucleotides read TGTGCCAGCAGCCGAGAAGAATCACCCCTCCACTTT. Protein sequence: CASSREESPLHF.

This clonotype occurred many times. The chain couples TRBV29-1 to TRBJ2-1; 9 nucleotides agree with TRBD2. The trim removed 3 bases at V and 2 bases at J, leaving 14 bases unmatched. This CDR3 has 18 residues. The germline CDR1 and CDR2 sequences are SQVTM and ANQGSEA. CDR3 residues: CSVDLGRARGGPYNEQFF. As DNA, the CDR3 is TGCAGCGTTGATCTTGGCCGGGCGCGGGGGGGCCCCTACAATGAGCAGTTCTTC.

This clonotype occurred many times. This chain connects TRBV2 to TRBJ2-7; D gene unclear. Trimming shortened V by 6 bases and J by 3 bases, and 12 bases separated the two germline ends. The CDR3 sequence is 13 residues long. Germline V gives CDR1 SNHLY, CDR2 FYNNEI. CDR3 in amino acids: CASRNLNYYEQYF. The CDR3 DNA follows: TGTGCCAGCAGGAACCTGAATTACTACGAGCAGTACTTC.

A remark on this clonotype: A much larger clone lies a single base off, so this may be a read error. The rearrangement uses TRBV5-1 and TRBJ1-2; D is unresolved. Trimming removed 3 bases at V and 3 bases at J, with 9 bases between. CDR1 and CDR2 from the germline V gene are SGHRS and YFSETQ. This CDR3 region has 13 residues. DNA for the CDR3: TGCGCCAGCAGCTCGGGAAAACACTATGGCTACACCTTC. As protein: CASSSGKHYGYTF.

This clonotype was observed at least ten times. The rearrangement links TRBV24-1 to TRBJ1-2; D is unresolved. This CDR3 is built from 14 residues. The V end lost 5 bases, the J end lost 3 bases, and 12 bases lay between the germline ends. Germline V CDR1 and CDR2: KGHDR, SFDVKD. CDR3 residues: CATSGSRPDYGYTF. CDR3 DNA: TGTGCCACCAGTGGTTCCAGGCCTGACTATGGCTACACCTTC.

Ten or more counts support this clonotype. The chain combines TRBV12-3 or TRBV12-4 with TRBJ2-7; 12 bases fit TRBD1. V lost 6 bases to trimming and J lost 4 bases; unmatched junction nucleotides: 4. There are 14 residues in the CDR3. CDR3 bases: TGTGCCAGCAGCCGGGACAGGGGGCAGTACGAGCAGTACTTC. It codes for CASSRDRGQYEQYF.

This clonotype was recorded at least ten times. Written as DNA, the CDR3 is TGTGCCAGCTCACCTGTGGGAGACGATCAGCCCCAGCATTTT. It is translated as CASSPVGDDQPQHF. The chain links TRBV18 to TRBJ1-5; D is uncertain. Trimming cost V 3 bases and J 5 bases, with 11 bases left between them. Germline-derived CDR1 and CDR2 are KGHSH and LQKENI. The CDR3 length is 14 residues.

This clonotype was detected ten times or more. The CDR3 sequence is CASSFGRGGYNEQFF. In DNA form, the CDR3 reads TGTGCCAGCAGTTTCGGGCGGGGGGGCTACAATGAGCAGTTCTTC. V and J are TRBV12-3 or TRBV12-4 and TRBJ2-1, with 9 bases matching TRBD2. CDR3 length equals 15 residues. V trimming: 3 bases; J trimming: 3 bases; junction bases outside the gene matches: 3.

This clonotype appeared many times. The rearrangement uses TRBV7-3 and TRBJ2-6, with D unresolved. Germline V gives CDR1 SGHTA, CDR2 FQGTGA. V gave up 1 base and J gave up 1 base, with 11 bases separating them. The CDR3 totals 17 residues. CDR3 coding DNA: TGTGCCAGCAGCTTAAATTCGATTTCGTCTGGGGCCAACGTCCTGACTTTC. Translating gives CASSLNSISSGANVLTF.

This clonotype was observed once. The chain employs TRBV20-1 and TRBJ2-3; TRBD2 agrees at 8 bases. The V gene's germline CDR1 is DFQATT and CDR2 SNEGSKA (reference sequence). This CDR3 comprises 14 residues. After removal of 5 bases from V and 0 bases from J, the junction contained 4 bases not matched to a gene. CDR3 nucleotide sequence: TGCAGTGCTTTGAGCGGGGGAAGCACAGATACGCAGTATTTT. Its protein is CSALSGGSTDTQYF.

This clonotype was observed many times. V is TRBV6-5 and J is TRBJ2-5; maybe TRBD1 (5 bases). The CDR3 length is 15 residues. CDR1 is MNHEY, CDR2 SVGAGI, per germline. Trimming removed 1 base at V and 0 bases at J, with 9 bases between. This CDR3 reads CASSYYRQNQETQYF. CDR3 sequence (DNA): TGTGCCAGCAGTTACTACCGACAGAACCAAGAGACCCAGTACTTC.

Ten or more counts support this clonotype. The V and J genes are TRBV12-3 or TRBV12-4 and TRBJ2-2; the D gene is possibly TRBD1 (5 bases). The ends were cut back, 0 bases at V and 2 bases at J, with 10 bases in the middle. The CDR3 extends over 16 amino acids. CDR3 sequence: CASSLAPGHNTGELFF. The CDR3 region has the DNA TGTGCCAGCAGTTTAGCGCCCGGACATAACACCGGGGAGCTGTTTTTT.

This clonotype was seen ten or more times. The chain has TRBV4-1 and TRBJ2-1, with D perhaps matching TRBD1 (5 bases). V was clipped by 1 base and J by 2 bases, with 12 bases between them. Germline assignment: CDR1 MGHRA and CDR2 YSYEKL. The CDR3 extends over 16 amino acids. The CDR3 reads CASSQATGNPYNEQFF. DNA for the CDR3: TGCGCCAGCAGCCAAGCCACAGGTAATCCCTACAATGAGCAGTTCTTC.

This clonotype was detected many times. V usage is TRBV7-9 and J usage is TRBJ2-1; TRBD2 aligns across 10 bases. The CDR3 consists of 15 residues. V trimming: 7 bases; J trimming: 3 bases; junction bases outside the gene matches: 6. The V gene's germline CDR1 is SEHNR and CDR2 FQNEAQ (reference sequence). CDR3 bases: TGTGCCAGCAAAGCCGGGACTAGCGACTACAATGAGCAGTTCTTC. Translated: CASKAGTSDYNEQFF.

This clonotype was counted between two and nine times. The chain combines TRBV18 with TRBJ1-4, with TRBD1 as a possible D gene (5 bases). Germline V gene data show CDR1 as KGHSH and CDR2 as LQKENI. The length of the CDR3 is 21 residues. Trimming shortened V by 2 bases and J by 0 bases, and 25 bases separated the two germline ends. The CDR3 DNA reads as TGTGCCAGCTCACCATTCGTGAATAGGACATCCTCAATTGCAACTAATGAAAAACTGTTTTTT. It yields the protein CASSPFVNRTSSIATNEKLFF.

The J gene is TRBJ2-4, the V gene TRBV5-6; 13 nucleotides agree with TRBD2. The CDR3 consists of 16 residues. V lost 4 bases to trimming and J lost 10 bases; unmatched junction nucleotides: 11. Germline values: CDR1 SGHDT, CDR2 YYEEEE. CDR3: CASSPKGLAGMKIQYF. Written as DNA, the CDR3 is TGTGCCAGCAGCCCCAAGGGACTAGCGGGGATGAAAATTCAGTACTTC.